One sample yielded the 14 T cell receptor beta chains listed below, sequenced in a study of blood T cell repertoires in COVID-19. The repertoire was sequenced with immunoSEQ multiplex PCR; TCRdb's copy has only in-frame clones and lacks some. Of some 69,000 clones in the sample, 82% are singletons; the top ten hold 1.8%. Sequenced sample: peripheral blood. The receptors were gathered from an older woman with acute or convalescent COVID-19.

This rearrangement joins TRBV30 to TRBJ1-2; a possible D gene is TRBD1 (6 bases). The CDR3 extends over 13 amino acids. V gave up 2 bases and J gave up 4 bases, with 11 bases separating them. Germline V gene data show CDR1 as GTSNPN and CDR2 as SVGIG (reference sequence). The CDR3: CAWSPLRGYGYTF. The CDR3 nucleotides are TGTGCCTGGAGTCCCCTCAGGGGCTATGGCTACACCTTC.

Only a few counts were recorded for this clone. An end of the junction does not agree with germline; a read error may underlie this. This chain uses TRBV18 with TRBJ1-1; no definite D call. The CDR3 length is 13 residues. Germline CDR1 is KGHSH and CDR2 is LQKENI. CDR3 coding DNA: TGTGCCAGCTCATCGTTAAAGGACTTCCTTGGGGTCTTT. It translates to CASSSLKDFLGVF.

This chain joins TRBV10-3 and TRBJ2-1, with 7 bases fitting TRBD2. Germline V gene sequence: CDR1 ENHRY, CDR2 SYGVKD. V shed 5 bases, J shed 1 base, and the junction held 8 bases outside the gene matches. CDR3 length: 16 amino acids. This CDR3 reads CAISRTSTGSYNEQFF. As DNA, the CDR3 is TGTGCCATCAGTCGGACTAGTACGGGTTCCTACAATGAGCAGTTCTTC.

V usage is TRBV19 and J usage is TRBJ2-7, with D unresolved. Trimming stripped 3 bases from V and 3 bases from J, with 12 bases between. CDR1 and CDR2 (germline): LNHDA, SQIVND (reference sequence). The CDR3 sequence is 14 residues long. CDR3 sequence: CASSISQAHYEQYF. Here the CDR3 DNA reads TGTGCCAGTAGTATCTCTCAGGCGCACTACGAGCAGTACTTC.

The rearrangement uses TRBV5-1 and TRBJ2-2, with D tentatively TRBD2 (7 bases). CDR1 and CDR2 (germline): SGHRS, YFSETQ. CDR3 length: 17 amino acids. The V end lost 6 bases, the J end lost 3 bases, and 21 bases lay between the germline ends. The CDR3 spells CASTVNGGRSYTGELFF. DNA of the CDR3: TGCGCCAGCACTGTGAACGGGGGGCGGTCTTACACCGGGGAGCTGTTTTTT. The variable domain in full, completed from reference TRBV5-1 and TRBJ2-2, reads KAGVTQTPRYLIKTRGQQVTLSCSPISGHRSVSWYQQTPGQGLQFLFEYFSETQRNKGNFPGRFSGRQFSNSRSEMNVSTLELGDSALYLCASTVNGGRSYTGELFFGEGSRLTVL.

The chain employs TRBV11-2 and TRBJ1-4; D gene unclear. V dropped 5 bases and J dropped 0 bases, with 7 bases sitting between them. Germline V gene data show CDR1 as SGHAT and CDR2 as FQNNGV. This CDR3 contains 14 residues. The CDR3 DNA reads TGTGCCAGCAGCCATACTGCAACTAATGAAAAACTGTTTTTT. Protein: CASSHTATNEKLFF.

The gene calls are TRBV7-2 and TRBJ1-1, with D possibly matching TRBD1 (6 bases). This CDR3 comprises 13 residues. CDR1 is SGHTA, CDR2 FQGNSA, per germline. Trimming cost V 5 bases and J 11 bases, with 18 bases left between them. The CDR3 sequence is CASSPEARGSAFF. DNA for the CDR3: TGTGCCAGCAGCCCGGAGGCCAGGGGATCGGCTTTCTTT.

Notes on this clone: Distinct nucleotide sequences in the sample also encode this CDR3. The chain recombines TRBV27 with TRBJ1-5, with unresolved D. CDR1 MNHEY and CDR2 SMNVEV come from the germline V gene (reference sequence). With 5 bases removed from V and 0 bases from J, the gap between germline ends came to 8 bases. CDR3 length: 14 amino acids. As DNA, the CDR3 is TGTGCCAGCAGTCTCACATATAGCAATCAGCCCCAGCATTTT. Its protein is CASSLTYSNQPQHF.

The chain has TRBV5-3 and TRBJ2-7; 8 bases match TRBD2. TRBV5-3 is an ORF; its function is uncertain. The CDR3 has 15 amino acids. The trim removed 0 bases at V and 3 bases at J, leaving 5 bases unmatched. CDR3 DNA sequence: TGTGCCAGAAGCTTGGATAAGCGGGGGTACTACGAGCAGTACTTC. This sequence encodes CARSLDKRGYYEQYF.

The chain is built from TRBV5-1 and TRBJ2-1; weak D call: TRBD2 (6 bases). V lost 2 bases, J lost 6 bases, and 12 bases lay in between. CDR3 length equals 14 residues. Germline-derived CDR1 and CDR2 are SGHRS and YFSETQ. This CDR3 reads CASSLFAGINEQFF. In DNA form, the CDR3 reads TGCGCCAGCAGCTTATTTGCGGGAATCAATGAGCAGTTCTTC. Combining the CDR3 with reference TRBV5-1 and TRBJ2-1 gives the whole variable domain KAGVTQTPRYLIKTRGQQVTLSCSPISGHRSVSWYQQTPGQGLQFLFEYFSETQRNKGNFPGRFSGRQFSNSRSEMNVSTLELGDSALYLCASSLFAGINEQFFGPGTRLTVL.

The genes are TRBV29-1 and TRBJ2-7; 8 bases agree with TRBD1. Germline V gene data show CDR1 as SQVTM and CDR2 as ANQGSEA. Trimming took 0 bases from V and 9 from J; bases not matched to a gene: 16. The CDR3 is 16 amino acids. CDR3 coding DNA: TGCAGCGTTGAAGATCCCGCGGCGCCTACTACAGGGGGGCAGTACTTC. Translating it yields CSVEDPAAPTTGGQYF.

The V call is TRBV2, the J call TRBJ2-1; no clear D gene. The CDR3 is 11 amino acids. The V end was cut by 5 bases, the J end by 7 bases, with 6 bases between. CDR1 is SNHLY and CDR2 is FYNNEI in the germline V gene. The CDR3 reads CASSSLNEQFF. In DNA form, the CDR3 reads TGTGCCAGCAGTTCATTGAATGAGCAGTTCTTC.

The J gene is TRBJ2-3, the V gene TRBV11-2; TRBD2 agrees at 14 bases. Germline V gives CDR1 SGHAT, CDR2 FQNNGV. CDR3 length equals 19 residues. Trimming removed 6 bases from V and 1 base from J; junction bases left unmatched: 12. The CDR3 reads CASRSSGTSGRRRTDTQYF. Written as DNA, the CDR3 is TGTGCCAGCAGATCATCCGGGACTAGCGGGAGACGGCGCACAGATACGCAGTATTTT.

The J gene is TRBJ1-4, the V gene TRBV25-1, with 7 bases lining up with TRBD1. The CDR3 totals 15 residues. The germline gives CDR1 MGHDK, CDR2 SYGVNS. V shed 5 bases and J 0 bases; nucleotides not matched to a gene: 3. CDR3: CASSPGGATNEKLFF. In DNA, the CDR3 is TGTGCCAGCAGTCCAGGGGGTGCAACTAATGAAAAACTGTTTTTT.